The 5 T cell receptor beta chains below come from one sample, sequenced in a study of T cell responses to AZD1222 COVID-19 vaccine. Using immunoSEQ multiplex PCR, the repertoire was profiled, and TCRdb retains in-frame clones only, with some absent. This table has tens of thousands of clones, 90% to 95% appearing once. The sample here was peripheral blood, taken on day 0 of MenACWY control vaccination. These receptors all stem from an adult in good health.

V usage is TRBV11-2 and J usage is TRBJ1-1; a weak D match, TRBD1 (6 bases). V lost 0 bases and J lost 4, with 12 bases in between. The CDR3 contains 15 residues. Germline V CDR1 and CDR2: SGHAT, FQNNGV. For the CDR3, the DNA is TGTGCCAGCAGCTTAGATTCGGGGGCGGGCACTGAAGCTTTCTTT. This codes for CASSLDSGAGTEAFF.

The J gene is TRBJ2-1, the V gene TRBV5-1; perhaps TRBD1 as D (7 bases). The CDR3 has 16 amino acids. V lost 4 bases to trimming and J lost 4 bases, with 18 bases between them. Germline CDR1 reads SGHRS; CDR2 reads YFSETQ. Here the CDR3 DNA reads TGCGCCAGCAGCCCCAACGCGGGACAGCCTTACAATGAGCAGTTCTTC. This encodes CASSPNAGQPYNEQFF.

The rearrangement links TRBV7-7 to TRBJ2-2; D is perhaps TRBD1 (5 bases). Germline loops: CDR1 SSHAT, CDR2 FNYEAQ (reference sequence). The CDR3 is 17 amino acids. Trimming removed 5 bases from V and 3 bases from J, with 19 bases in between. As DNA, the CDR3 is TGTGCCAGCAGCCCTCGCTGGGGCGAGAAGCACACCGGGGAGCTGTTTTTT. Translated, it gives CASSPRWGEKHTGELFF.

This clone has a single count. This rearrangement joins TRBV18 to TRBJ1-1; TRBD1 matches 7 bases. V trimming: 8 bases; J trimming: 5 bases; junction bases outside the gene matches: 8. Germline lookup yields CDR1 KGHSH and CDR2 LQKENI. The CDR3 totals 13 residues. CDR3 protein: CASDRQGGTEAFF. CDR3 coding DNA: TGTGCCAGCGATCGGCAGGGGGGGACTGAAGCTTTCTTT.

The CDR3 nucleotides are TGCAGCGTTGAAGATCTTTCCCTCGTTAGCTCTATACAACGGACAGAGAACTATGGCTACACCTTC. It translates to CSVEDLSLVSSIQRTENYGYTF. This chain joins TRBV29-1 and TRBJ1-2; possible D gene TRBD1, 6 bases. Per germline, CDR1 SQVTM and CDR2 ANQGSEA. The CDR3 runs to 22 residues. V was clipped by 0 bases and J by 2 bases, with 34 bases between them.